This T cell receptor beta chain was sequenced for a study of blood T cell repertoires in COVID-19. Study context: There were acute and convalescent COVID-19 samples, and they came from the United States, Italy and Spain. Sample material is recorded as cDNA or gDNA derived from T cells, B-cell-depleted T cells, or PBMCs.

V lost 3 bases and J 4 bases, leaving 6 bases between the germline ends. Germline CDR1 SGHVS, CDR2 FQNEAQ. CDR3 length: 13 amino acids. Authors' analysis steps: The assay estimated nucleated cells by amplifying reference gene primers. The method was immunoSEQ multiplex PCR; TCRdb's version includes in-frame clones alone and lacks a portion of them. V and J calls and clone size follow that table, whereas D and trimming were derived from the DNA. Of about 180,000 clones listed, about 81% are singletons. Sequenced input: peripheral blood. This TCR was recovered from a woman aged 80 or over with COVID-19, enrolled during active disease. The gene calls are TRBV7-8 and TRBJ2-2; D might be TRBD2 (5 bases). Here the CDR3 reads CASSLGSTGELFF. The DNA for the CDR3 is TGTGCCAGCAGCTTGGGGAGCACCGGGGAGCTGTTTTTT.